The 3 T cell receptor beta chains listed next were all sequenced from one sample in a study of blood T cell repertoires in COVID-19. Using immunoSEQ multiplex PCR, the repertoire was profiled, and TCRdb retains in-frame clones only, with some absent. The data hold 120,000 to 150,000 clones, with around 89% observed a single time. Sample: peripheral blood. These receptors all stem from a woman at least 80 years old with acute or convalescent COVID-19.

Only one count was recorded for this clone. The genes are TRBV12-3 or TRBV12-4 and TRBJ1-2; D is unclear. The length of the CDR3 is 13 residues. With 5 bases removed from V and 9 bases from J, the gap between germline ends came to 16 bases. This CDR3 reads CASSVREYGSYTF. The CDR3 DNA reads as TGTGCCAGCAGTGTACGGGAATACGGGAGCTACACCTTC.

The genes are TRBV5-1 and TRBJ1-1; a weak D match, TRBD1 (6 bases). V was cut by 4 bases and J by 1 base, with 11 bases left in between. Germline V gene lookup returns CDR1 SGHRS and CDR2 YFSETQ. The CDR3 loop spans 14 amino acids. CDR3 protein: CASSPQTGNTEAFF. As DNA, the CDR3 is TGCGCCAGCAGCCCTCAGACAGGGAACACTGAAGCTTTCTTT.

In its sample, this clone was seen once. The V gene is TRBV18, the J gene TRBJ1-4; D is ambiguous. With 6 bases removed from V and 2 bases from J, the gap between germline ends came to 10 bases. CDR3 length: 14 residues. CDR1 is KGHSH, CDR2 LQKENI, per germline. CDR3 in DNA: TGTGCCAGCTCCCCCATTGAGACTAATGAAAAACTGTTTTTT. Translated, it gives CASSPIETNEKLFF.